The clone carrying this T cell receptor beta chain was detected only a few times. Its antigen is undetermined. Trimming took off 4 bases at V and 0 bases at J, with 7 bases between the two ends. The CDR3 is made up of 14 amino acids. Per the germline V gene, CDR1 is MNHEY and CDR2 is SVGAGI. TCR alpha and TCR beta cDNA libraries carrying sample barcodes and UMIs came from 5'RACE with constant-segment primers. TCRdb reanalysed the 5' RACE reads using MiXCR and keeps one entry per CDR3 protein. The table has 200,000 to 300,000 distinct CDR3 sequences, 16% seen once. The record originates from a study of T-cell memory formation after mild COVID-19. Overall study results and limits: Shrinking CD4+ clones were chiefly CM and EM; CD8+ ones were chiefly EMRA. Memory from before infection featured some responding clones, which suggests cross-reactive memory joined.

Sequenced: PBMCs or a T cell subset sorted from them (not recorded which). The V and J genes are TRBV6-5 and TRBJ1-3; a weak D match, TRBD1 (6 bases). This TCR was sampled from a man aged 18-30 years who had mild COVID-19 (a few samples of this study predate the infection). Cell type and time point are not known. The DNA of the CDR3 is TGTGCCAGCAGTTCGGACAGCTCTGGAAACACCATATATTTT. Encoded protein: CASSSDSSGNTIYF.